This entry concerns a single TCR beta chain. Its antigen is undetermined. This entry belongs to a study of cytomegalovirus exposure and HLA in healthy donors. On the study more broadly: Genotyping showed 75% to 90% of over 350 donors falling in the Caucasian-associated ancestry cluster. Study-level results: Later, an analysis found that common viral pathogens appeared to be linked with several of the most significant clusters. According to a later analysis, most TCR beta chains associated with CMV appeared HLA-restricted.

Researchers ran the PCR with 60 Vbeta and 13 Jbeta primers. Sequenced by immunoSEQ multiplex PCR; TCRdb stores in-frame clones only, minus some. The sample includes approximately 100,000 clones, under 70% of them seen just once. The CDR3 is 16 residues long. Trimming removed 6 bases at V and 7 bases at J, with 20 bases between. CDR1 is SGDLS and CDR2 is YYNGEE in the germline V gene. Source material: PBMCs. The chain couples TRBV9 to TRBJ1-6, with a possible D match to TRBD1 (5 bases). The source is a man aged 45 to 65 in good health and CMV-seronegative. The CDR3 loop reads CASTPSGGSRNSPLHF. The CDR3 nucleotides read TGTGCCAGCACCCCGTCGGGGGGGAGTAGAAATTCACCCCTCCACTTT.